This TCR beta chain originates from a study of vaccination and CD4 T cells after COVID-19 (dated by TCRdb to 2021 to 2024). Regarding the research as a whole: SARS-CoV-2 positivity had been established in the convalescent patients by nasal swab PCR, and mild disease was recorded in about 9 of these patients and severe disease in one. In roughly eleven COVID-19 convalescent patients and a few infection-naive healthy vaccine recipients, the spike-specific CD4+ TCR repertoire before mRNA vaccination was compared with the repertoire after mRNA vaccination. Post-COVID blood samples were collected from convalescent patients a median of roughly 100 days after diagnosis, with a range of roughly 35 to 161 days. For stimulating the cultures, overlapping spike peptide pools were used, derived from SARS-CoV-2 as well as from the common cold coronaviruses HCoV-NL63, HCoV-OC43 and HCoV-229E. In control cultures, a CEFX viral epitope pool was used as positive control, an HIV-1 Nef peptide pool was used as negative control, or no peptide was added. Post-vaccine blood samples were obtained a median of around 74 days after the second vaccine dose, with a range of roughly 13 to 250 days. Participants got two doses of the Pfizer-BioNTech BNT162b2 vaccine (n=8) or two doses of the Moderna mRNA-1273 vaccine (n=2). Six males and four females were included in the convalescent cohort, with two Hispanic individuals, seven Caucasians, two Asians and one multiracial person represented. Broad study findings and their caveats: Among convalescent patients, a median roughly 84% of the SARS-CoV-2-reactive clones seen after vaccination appeared only after vaccination, which suggests priming specific to the vaccine. The number of convalescent patients in the study was relatively small, and the study did not examine early timepoints following natural infection. In convalescent patients, nearly all vaccine-specific clones (304 of 307) were found to be mono-reactive for SARS-CoV-2 spike rather than cross-reactive with common cold coronaviruses. The median number of SARS-CoV-2-reactive clonotypes rose from about 23 after infection to some 40 after vaccination, but the change was not significant.

Library generation was performed with PCR. DNA from cultured CD4+ T cells underwent TCR sequencing with the Oncomine TCR Beta short-read assay at the Johns Hopkins FTIC core. Genomic DNA was extracted from the cultured CD4+ T cells with the QIAamp micro DNA kit. Oncomine TCR Beta libraries made from cultured CD4+ T cells were pooled using unique dual indexes and sequenced on an Illumina iSeq 100. On the study's bioinformatics: Non-productive sequences were removed, and CDR3s that did not start with C, did not end with F or W, or were shorter than 7 amino acids were discarded. Antigen-specific clonotypes were identified using the MANAFEST web application through comparison of peptide-stimulated wells with reference and other culture wells. For a clone to be called positive, the clone needed an FDR below 0.05, an odds ratio above 5, and a productive frequency above 0.1% in at least two of three replicate wells. Clonotypes that were significantly expanded in both SARS-CoV-2 spike wells and at least one common cold coronavirus spike condition were defined as cross-reactive. Similarity between CDR3 sequences was evaluated in R version 3.6.1 using Levenshtein distances (stringdist) and unrooted phylogenetic trees (ape). The public sequencing data were trimmed at Q25 with fastp and processed into clonotypes with MiXCR by TCRdb, which kept only in-frame beta chains. Duplicate CDR3 protein sequences are folded into a single record with the most common DNA and genes. TCRdb's processing, not the authors', yielded these V and J calls. The sample table records 9,000 to 15,000 distinct CDR3 sequences; 53% of these occur just once. The ten top clones hold less than 40% of the sample.

Looking up the germline V gene yields CDR1 SGHTA and CDR2 FQGNSA. V trim: 2 bases; J trim: 8 bases; unmatched bases: 7. The CDR3, from cysteine to phenylalanine, totals 16 residues. Left in the record is the CDR3 DNA by itself, 48 bases read in frame from the first base. The treatment or condition label here, explained by the study, means: approximately nine-day PBMC culture with coronavirus spike peptide pools or control peptides (ViraFEST assay). The ViraFEST assay was used in the study, in which antigen-specific T cells were expanded with peptide pools and expanded clonotypes were subsequently identified by TCR sequencing. Positive SARS-CoV-2 PCR tests in the convalescent patients dated from March to December 2020, before Alpha, Beta and Delta variants emerged in the United States. Each well held 2.2 million or so PBMCs cultured with roughly 10 ug/ml peptide pools in IMDM containing 5% human AB serum and 10 IU/ml IL-2. On days 3 and 7, half of the culture medium was replaced with fresh IL-2-containing medium. After roughly nine days of culture, CD4+ T cells were isolated by negative selection using the EasySep CD4+ T cell isolation kit. Ficoll-Paque Plus gradient centrifugation was used to isolate PBMCs from whole blood, and the isolated PBMCs were then either used fresh or cryopreserved at -140C. Each culture condition was generally run in triplicate wells.

This clonotype was found a few times. The specificity of this receptor is unknown. No much larger clone exists at a distance of one base, and base qualities are not known. The sequencing input was CD4+ T cells from blood, cultured in vitro. The sequence is built from TRBV7-2 and TRBJ1-6; 9 middle bases align to TRBD1. The source is a human donor who had recovered from COVID-19. CDR3 sequence: CASSLMIRDRDSPLHF. The DNA sequence follows: TGTGCCAGCAGCTTAATGATCCGGGACAGGGATTCACCCCTCCACTTT. With the portions outside the CDR3 filled from the reference TRBV7-2 and TRBJ1-6 genes, the complete variable region becomes GAGVSQSPSNKVTEKGKDVELRCDPISGHTALYWYRQSLGQGLEFLIYFQGNSAPDKSGLPSDRFSAERTGGSVSTLTIQRTQQEDSAVYLCASSLMIRDRDSPLHFGNGTRLTVT.